Following are 24 T cell receptor beta chains from one sample sequenced in a study of spatial heterogeneity in lung cancer. Regarding time point: sample taken at primary tumor resection. TCRdb independently ran MiXCR on the 5' RACE reads; one entry per CDR3 protein. This table holds more than 65,000 distinct CDR3 sequences, around 7.3% found once. The source was PBMCs, collected at surgery. The receptors stem from a male donor with early-stage non-small cell lung cancer.

This clonotype showed up many times. The chain recombines TRBV24-1 with TRBJ2-5; D uncertain. V lost 5 bases, J lost 1 base, and 13 bases lay in between. CDR1 and CDR2 (germline): KGHDR, SFDVKD. This CDR3 has 15 residues. The CDR3 DNA sequence: TGTGCCACCAGTGCCCTGCTATCGGGCCAAGAGACCCAGTACTTC. Its protein product is CATSALLSGQETQYF.

This clonotype was seen many times. In DNA form, the CDR3 reads TGCAGCGTTGAATCGGCTCGCCGTTATGGCTACACCTTC. Translated: CSVESARRYGYTF. The rearrangement links TRBV29-1 to TRBJ1-2; no firm D call. The V and J ends lost 2 bases and 5 bases respectively, with 12 bases between them. Germline V CDR1 and CDR2: SQVTM, ANQGSEA. The CDR3 consists of 13 residues.

This clonotype was detected ten times or more. V and J are TRBV2 and TRBJ2-7; D unresolved. The V gene lost 8 bases and the J gene lost 7 bases, with 21 bases spanning the gap. This CDR3 region has 14 residues. Germline CDR1 SNHLY, CDR2 FYNNEI. Here the CDR3 DNA reads TGTGCCAGCGGAAGGAGCCCTGAGATAGGGGAGCAGTACTTC. This gives the protein CASGRSPEIGEQYF. Together with reference TRBV2 and TRBJ2-7, the CDR3 gives the full variable domain: EPEVTQTPSHQVTQMGQEVILRCVPISNHLYFYWYRQILGQKVEFLVSFYNNEISEKSEIFDDQFSVERPDGSNFTLKIRSTKLEDSAMYFCASGRSPEIGEQYFGPGTRLTVT.

This clonotype came up many times. The chain recombines TRBV6-2 or TRBV6-3 with TRBJ1-5; 7 positions agree with TRBD1. The CDR3 contains 15 residues. V lost 6 bases, J lost 3 bases, and 8 bases stayed unmatched. CDR1 MNHEY and CDR2 SVGEGT come from the germline V gene. CDR3 in DNA: TGTGCCAGCAGCCACGGGACAGCCATCAATCAGCCCCAGCATTTT. It specifies CASSHGTAINQPQHF.

There are many counts of this clonotype. The J gene is TRBJ2-1, the V gene TRBV9; D call uncertain. The CDR3 totals 13 residues. V was clipped by 3 bases and J by 4 bases, with 8 bases between them. In germline, CDR1 is SGDLS, CDR2 YYNGEE. Here the CDR3 reads CASSDRAYNEQFF. The CDR3 coding sequence is TGTGCCAGCAGCGATCGAGCGTACAATGAGCAGTTCTTC.

The J gene is TRBJ2-1, the V gene TRBV19; D call uncertain. Trimming cost V 3 bases and J 0 bases, with 9 bases left between them. The CDR3 runs to 15 residues. The germline gives CDR1 LNHDA, CDR2 SQIVND (reference sequence). The CDR3 loop is CASSMFWSSYNEQFF. For the CDR3, the DNA is TGTGCCAGTAGTATGTTTTGGAGCTCCTACAATGAGCAGTTCTTC.

This clonotype has at least ten counts. The chain joins TRBV29-1 to TRBJ2-3; 12 bases map to TRBD2. The CDR3 spans 14 residues. The junction had 5 bases not matched to a gene; V was cut back by 4 bases and J by 6 bases. The germline CDR1 and CDR2 sequences are SQVTM and ANQGSEA. The CDR3 nucleotides are TGCAGCGTTGGACTAGCGGGAGTTATTGATACGCAGTATTTT. This translates into CSVGLAGVIDTQYF.

The chain uses TRBV28 and TRBJ1-5; D is undetermined. The V gene's germline CDR1 is MDHEN and CDR2 SYDVKM. V shed 5 bases and J shed 0 bases, with 11 bases lying between them. This CDR3 is 15 amino acids long. The CDR3 coding sequence is TGTGCCAGCAGTCCCGACGGAAATAGCAATCAGCCCCAGCATTTT. Translated: CASSPDGNSNQPQHF.

This chain uses TRBV7-2 with TRBJ1-5; unclear D gene. The CDR3 spans 12 residues. The germline gives CDR1 SGHTA, CDR2 FQGNSA. V was trimmed by 0 bases and J by 5 bases, leaving 2 bases between them. The CDR3: CASSLAYQPQHF. As DNA, the CDR3 is TGTGCCAGCAGCTTAGCTTATCAGCCCCAGCATTTT.

The chain is built from TRBV20-1 and TRBJ2-1; 9 bases map to TRBD2. The CDR3 is 14 residues long. Germline CDR1 is DFQATT and CDR2 is SNEGSKA (reference sequence). The ends lost 2 bases at V and 5 bases at J; junction bases unmatched: 4. DNA of the CDR3: TGCAGTGCTAGAAGACTAGCGGCTAACAATGAGCAGTTCTTC. Protein sequence: CSARRLAANNEQFF.

By share, this clonotype counts as medium-sized. The chain is built from TRBV4-1 and TRBJ1-2; TRBD1 is a possible D gene (6 bases). The CDR3 runs 16 residues. V lost 2 bases to trimming and J lost 6 bases, with 19 bases between them. Germline CDR1 is MGHRA and CDR2 is YSYEKL. Here the CDR3 reads CASSQLPSDRSNGYTF. The CDR3 nucleotides read TGCGCCAGCAGCCAATTACCCTCGGACAGAAGTAATGGCTACACCTTC.

This clonotype was recorded at least ten times. The gene calls are TRBV6-2 or TRBV6-3 and TRBJ2-2, with D possibly matching TRBD1 (6 bases). The CDR3 is made up of 16 amino acids. Germline V lookup: CDR1 MNHEY, CDR2 SVGEGT. Between the trimmed V and J ends, which lost 5 bases and 2 bases, there was a span of 15 bases. CDR3 bases: TGTGCCAGCAGTCACGGGCGGACAGTTAACACCGGGGAGCTGTTTTTT. It translates to CASSHGRTVNTGELFF.

This clonotype has a handful of counts. The chain carries TRBV20-1 and TRBJ2-7; no definite D call. Trimming took 2 bases from V and 6 from J, leaving 14 bases between them. There are 13 residues in the CDR3. Looked up from germline, CDR1 is DFQATT and CDR2 is SNEGSKA (reference sequence). The CDR3 DNA is TGCAGTGCTAGATTAAACGGTATGAGCGAGCAGTACTTC. This gives the protein CSARLNGMSEQYF.

This clonotype was found many times. V and J are TRBV5-4 and TRBJ1-1; a weak D match, TRBD1 (6 bases). The CDR3 sequence is 15 residues long. From germline, CDR1 is SGHNT and CDR2 YYREEE (reference sequence). The V end was cut by 4 bases, the J end by 10 bases, with 23 bases between. This CDR3 reads CASSGGPVDGLGAFF. The CDR3 nucleotides are TGTGCCAGCAGCGGGGGGCCTGTGGACGGACTCGGAGCTTTCTTT. Drawing the rest from reference TRBV5-4 and TRBJ1-1, the complete variable domain is ETGVTQSPTHLIKTRGQQVTLRCSSQSGHNTVSWYQQALGQGPQFIFQYYREEENGRGNFPPRFSGLQFPNYSSELNVNALELDDSALYLCASSGGPVDGLGAFFGQGTRLTVV.

This clonotype was found a few times. The rearrangement uses TRBV6-1 and TRBJ2-1, with TRBD2 matching over 10 bases. Germline lookup yields CDR1 MNHNS and CDR2 SASEGT. The CDR3 has 14 residues. V trimming: 4 bases; J trimming: 12 bases; junction bases outside the gene matches: 9. The CDR3 bases are TGTGCCAGCAGTGTAGGGCTAGCGGGAGTTGGGCAGTTCTTC. Translated: CASSVGLAGVGQFF.

This clonotype has at least ten counts. The CDR3 nucleotides read TGTGCCAGCAGCGGGGGGCGGGATCTTAGGACAGATACGCAGTATTTT. Translating it yields CASSGGRDLRTDTQYF. The V gene is TRBV5-4, the J gene TRBJ2-3; TRBD1 or TRBD2 may be the D gene (6 bases each). The CDR3 runs to 16 residues. Trimming shortened V by 4 bases and J by 3 bases, and 18 bases separated the two germline ends. The germline V gene has CDR1 SGHNT and CDR2 YYREEE (reference sequence).

The chain couples TRBV5-1 to TRBJ2-5; the D gene could be TRBD1 or TRBD2 (5 bases each). The CDR3 loop spans 14 amino acids. The germline V gene has CDR1 SGHRS and CDR2 YFSETQ. Trimming stripped 4 bases from V and 2 bases from J, with 12 bases between. CDR3 loop: CASSTGTPQETQYF. In DNA form, the CDR3 reads TGCGCCAGCAGCACGGGGACGCCTCAAGAGACCCAGTACTTC.

This clonotype was detected many times. The rearrangement uses TRBV29-1 and TRBJ2-7, with a tentative D call TRBD1 (6 bases). Germline loops: CDR1 SQVTM, CDR2 ANQGSEA. Trimming left V 5 bases short and J 0 bases short, with 14 bases between. The CDR3 extends over 14 amino acids. This CDR3 is CSVTDRTSSYEQYF. Here the CDR3 DNA reads TGCAGCGTTACCGACAGGACCAGCTCCTACGAGCAGTACTTC.

This clonotype was counted many times. The chain combines TRBV30 with TRBJ2-1, with D hard to call. Germline values: CDR1 GTSNPN, CDR2 SVGIG (reference sequence). The CDR3 consists of 13 residues. Trimming removed 6 bases from V and 5 bases from J, with 14 bases in between. CDR3 protein: CACRPFSNNEQFF. DNA of the CDR3: TGTGCCTGCCGTCCCTTTAGCAACAATGAGCAGTTCTTC. Drawing the rest from reference TRBV30 and TRBJ2-1, the complete variable domain is SQTIHQWPATLVQPVGSPLSLECTVEGTSNPNLYWYRQAAGRGLQLLFYSVGIGQISSEVPQNLSASRPQDRQFILSSKKLLLSDSGFYLCACRPFSNNEQFFGPGTRLTVL.

This clonotype was observed a few times. The J gene is TRBJ2-5, the V gene TRBV5-1, with D maybe TRBD1 (6 bases). The CDR3 contains 15 residues. Trimming stripped 4 bases from V and 1 base from J, with 14 bases between. Germline V lookup: CDR1 SGHRS, CDR2 YFSETQ. Here the CDR3 reads CASSSSGTLQETQYF. In DNA, the CDR3 is TGCGCCAGCAGCAGTTCCGGGACACTCCAAGAGACCCAGTACTTC.

V usage is TRBV3-1 and J usage is TRBJ2-1, with D possibly being TRBD1 (9 bases). Trimming left V 0 bases short and J 8 bases short, with 17 bases between. Per germline, CDR1 LGHDT and CDR2 YNNKEL (reference sequence). The length of the CDR3 is 16 residues. CDR3 protein: CASSQEGTGTRDEQFF. The CDR3 bases are TGTGCCAGCAGCCAAGAAGGGACAGGGACTAGGGATGAGCAGTTCTTC.

The J gene is TRBJ1-1, the V gene TRBV11-3; unclear D gene. The ends were cut back, 5 bases at V and 4 bases at J, with 8 bases in the middle. Germline V gene lookup returns CDR1 SGHNT and CDR2 YENEEA. This CDR3 is 12 amino acids long. CDR3 sequence (DNA): TGTGCCAGCAGCCGGGTCGCCACTGAAGCTTTCTTT. It specifies CASSRVATEAFF.

This clonotype was seen a handful of times. The chain links TRBV28 to TRBJ2-3; 8 bases are a match to TRBD2. The junction had 5 bases not matched to a gene; V was cut back by 0 bases and J by 0 bases. CDR3 length: 17 amino acids. Germline V gene data show CDR1 as MDHEN and CDR2 as SYDVKM. The CDR3 spells CASSLWTSGSSTDTQYF. CDR3 nucleotides: TGTGCCAGCAGTTTATGGACCAGCGGGAGCAGCACAGATACGCAGTATTTT.

This chain links TRBV7-6 with TRBJ2-5, with D uncertain. CDR1 is SGHVS and CDR2 is FNYEAQ in the germline V gene. The CDR3 consists of 12 residues. V lost 5 bases and J lost 1, with 5 bases in between. The CDR3 region has the DNA TGTGCCAGCAGCACTATCCAAGAGACCCAGTACTTC. This translates into CASSTIQETQYF.